This entry lists 8 T cell receptor beta chains sequenced from one sample in a study of T cells in localized non-small cell lung cancer. Repertoires were generated with immunoSEQ multiplex PCR, while TCRdb's copy carries only in-frame clones and drops some. The table records 35,000 to 45,000 clones, 88% of them present only once. The material sequenced was peripheral blood, taken before any cancer treatment. Every receptor here comes from a female donor older than 55 with stage I squamous cell lung carcinoma.

This sequence joins TRBV15 and TRBJ1-2; 7 bases match TRBD1. Per the germline V gene, CDR1 is LNHNV and CDR2 is YYDKDF (reference sequence). The CDR3 is 14 amino acids. Trimming at V came to 6 bases and at J to 4 bases, leaving 8 bases not matched to a gene. CDR3 in DNA: TGTGCCACCAGTCCCAACAGGGGAGGCTATGGCTACACCTTC. Encoded protein: CATSPNRGGYGYTF.

This clone has a single count. CDR3 loop: CASSFGPGTEAFF. CDR3 sequence (DNA): TGTGCCAGCAGCTTTGGCCCCGGGACAGAAGCTTTCTTT. The chain is built from TRBV7-8 and TRBJ1-1; maybe TRBD1 (6 bases). Deletions cut 3 bases from V and 8 bases from J, with 13 bases between. Germline values: CDR1 SGHVS, CDR2 FQNEAQ. The CDR3 is 13 residues long.

The genes are TRBV5-4 and TRBJ2-1; no reliable D call. Trimming left V 4 bases short and J 5 bases short, with 13 bases between. This CDR3 is 14 amino acids long. CDR1 is SGHNT and CDR2 is YYREEE in the germline V gene (reference sequence). CDR3: CASSAKTGNNEQFF. The CDR3 DNA reads TGTGCCAGCAGCGCCAAGACTGGAAACAATGAGCAGTTCTTC.

The V call is TRBV7-8, the J call TRBJ2-7; the match to TRBD1 covers 9 bases. Per germline, CDR1 SGHVS and CDR2 FQNEAQ. This CDR3 is built from 14 residues. V gave up 5 bases and J gave up 7 bases; unmatched junction bases: 9. The CDR3 reads CASSPGQGLGEQYF. CDR3 DNA sequence: TGTGCCAGCAGCCCGGGACAGGGCCTTGGGGAGCAGTACTTC.

This chain links TRBV27 with TRBJ1-1; TRBD1 is a possible D gene (5 bases). This CDR3 region has 16 residues. V was cut by 5 bases and J by 6 bases, with 22 bases left in between. Germline loops: CDR1 MNHEY, CDR2 SMNVEV (reference sequence). CDR3 protein: CASSHLSTDGRAEAFF. CDR3 in DNA: TGTGCCAGCAGTCACCTTTCGACAGACGGGAGGGCTGAAGCTTTCTTT.

This clone was observed a single time. The chain recombines TRBV6-5 with TRBJ2-3; 10 bases are a match to TRBD2. Trimming removed 2 bases from V and 7 bases from J; junction bases left unmatched: 9. CDR1 is MNHEY, CDR2 SVGAGI, per germline. This CDR3 is built from 16 residues. This CDR3 is CASSYAGLATKNTQYF. CDR3 in DNA: TGTGCCAGCAGTTACGCGGGACTAGCGACTAAGAATACGCAGTATTTT.

The chain couples TRBV7-3 to TRBJ1-2; 8 bases align to TRBD1. V dropped 6 bases and J dropped 3; count of bases not matched to a gene: 6. Germline assignment: CDR1 SGHTA and CDR2 FQGTGA. There are 14 residues in the CDR3. CDR3 sequence: CASRDPGQDYGYTF. The CDR3 DNA follows: TGTGCCAGCAGGGACCCGGGACAGGACTATGGCTACACCTTC. The full variable domain, in which reference TRBV7-3 and TRBJ1-2 provide the parts outside the CDR3, is GAGVSQTPSNKVTEKGKYVELRCDPISGHTALYWYRQSLGQGPEFLIYFQGTGAADDSGLPNDRFFAVRPEGSVSTLKIQRTERGDSAVYLCASRDPGQDYGYTFGSGTRLTVV.

The V call is TRBV20-1, the J call TRBJ1-2; no clear D gene. The ends were cut back, 6 bases at V and 3 bases at J, with 5 bases in the middle. This CDR3 is 10 amino acids long. The germline gives CDR1 DFQATT, CDR2 SNEGSKA (reference sequence). The CDR3 protein is CSATHYGYTF. The CDR3 coding sequence is TGCAGTGCCACACACTATGGCTACACCTTC.